Presented here are 7 T cell receptor beta chains from one specimen sequenced in a study of blood T cells in healthy people across ages. The second PCR ran roughly 7 to 12 cycles with a sample-barcoded 5' primer and J-beta primers. In TCRdb, the 5' RACE reads were re-called with MiXCR into one record per CDR3 protein. This table has around 1,700,000 distinct CDR3 sequences, roughly 27% appearing once. Specimen: blood. These receptor sequences come from a woman younger than 45 in good health.

The gene calls are TRBV12-3 or TRBV12-4 and TRBJ2-3; the D gene is possibly TRBD2 (6 bases). The CDR3 consists of 14 residues. The V gene lost 5 bases and the J gene lost 2 bases, with 11 bases spanning the gap. CDR3 nucleotide sequence: TGTGCCAGCAGTGCCCTAGCGAACACAGATACGCAGTATTTT. Protein product: CASSALANTDTQYF.

The CDR3 DNA is TGTGCCAGCAGTTTGAAGGTGGCAGGGCATGAAGCTTTCTTT. Amino acids: CASSLKVAGHEAFF. This chain joins TRBV28 and TRBJ1-1; tentatively, D is TRBD1 (5 bases). CDR1 MDHEN and CDR2 SYDVKM come from the germline V gene. Trimming shortened V by 3 bases and J by 7 bases, and 15 bases separated the two germline ends. This CDR3 is built from 14 residues.

This chain links TRBV7-6 with TRBJ2-5; D is ambiguous. Germline CDR1 SGHVS, CDR2 FNYEAQ. This CDR3 is 15 amino acids long. V lost 1 base, J lost 2 bases, and 11 bases lay in between. For the CDR3, the DNA is TGTGCCAGCAGCTTAGGGGCCACGACGCAAGAGACCCAGTACTTC. As protein: CASSLGATTQETQYF.

Concerning this clonotype: One junction end does not reproduce the germline sequence, and a read error may be involved. The V gene is TRBV7-9, the J gene TRBJ2-1, with 7 bases fitting TRBD2. TRBJ2-7 explains the end of the DNA better; the J call may be wrong. Per germline, CDR1 SEHNR and CDR2 FQNEAQ (reference sequence). The length of the CDR3 is 14 residues. The CDR3 here is CTSSPGLGGDEQYF. In DNA form, the CDR3 reads TGTACCAGCAGCCCCGGACTAGGAGGCGACGAGCAGTACTTC.

This chain links TRBV12-3 or TRBV12-4 with TRBJ2-1, with TRBD2 matching over 7 bases. V was clipped by 8 bases and J by 2 bases; unmatched bases: 15. The CDR3 contains 17 residues. The CDR3 region is CASGGSAGIPTYNEQFF. Written as DNA, the CDR3 is TGTGCCAGCGGGGGGTCAGCGGGAATTCCCACCTACAATGAGCAGTTCTTC.

The sample holds many counts of this clonotype. The chain recombines TRBV29-1 with TRBJ2-7; 11 nucleotides align to TRBD2. This CDR3 has 14 amino acids. In germline, CDR1 is SQVTM, CDR2 ANQGSEA. With V trimmed by 6 bases and J by 0 bases, 4 bases remained unmatched. The CDR3 nucleotides are TGCAGCGTCGCTAGCGGGAGGAGCTCCTACGAGCAGTACTTC. Translated, it gives CSVASGRSSYEQYF.

This chain uses TRBV6-5 with TRBJ2-7; D is ambiguous. CDR1 is MNHEY and CDR2 is SVGAGI in the germline V gene. V was trimmed by 0 bases and J by 2 bases, leaving 11 bases between them. This CDR3 is 15 amino acids long. In DNA form, the CDR3 reads TGTGCCAGCAGTTACTCTTCAGGTCCGACCTACGAGCAGTACTTC. Translation: CASSYSSGPTYEQYF.